These 28 T cell receptor beta chains were all obtained from the same sample, sequenced in a study of response to subunit inactivated influenza vaccine. Each CDR3 protein gets one entry after TCRdb re-called the RT-PCR reads with MiXCR. The sample contains roughly 780,000 distinct CDR3 sequences, about 18% of which appear only once. Sequenced here: PBMCs from blood, sampled about 5 days after vaccination. The receptors were sampled from a man aged 45-65 years who received an inactivated influenza vaccine.

This clonotype was counted between two and nine times. The chain joins TRBV12-3 or TRBV12-4 to TRBJ1-1, with no clear D. The CDR3 runs to 14 residues. Trimming left V 3 bases short and J 4 bases short, with 12 bases between. Written as DNA, the CDR3 is TGTGCCAGCAGTTTGACGGCTGGAGGCACTGAAGCTTTCTTT. This encodes CASSLTAGGTEAFF.

This clonotype was seen only a few times. The J gene is TRBJ2-2, the V gene TRBV10-3, with a tentative D call TRBD2 (5 bases). V was shortened by 4 bases and J by 7 bases, with 7 bases between the two germline ends. The CDR3 extends over 12 amino acids. Germline V CDR1 and CDR2: ENHRY, SYGVKD. CDR3 amino acids: CAISVGSGELFF. CDR3 DNA: TGTGCCATCAGTGTGGGGAGCGGGGAGCTGTTTTTT.

There are a few counts of this clonotype. The chain uses TRBV15 and TRBJ2-1, with 11 bases that match TRBD2. The ends lost 1 base at V and 3 bases at J; junction bases unmatched: 5. The CDR3 contains 17 residues. Germline V lookup: CDR1 LNHNV, CDR2 YYDKDF (reference sequence). As DNA, the CDR3 is TGTGCCACCAGCAGAGTGGCTAGCGGGGGGTTCTACAATGAGCAGTTCTTC. Translated: CATSRVASGGFYNEQFF.

The table lists this clonotype with a few counts. The chain couples TRBV7-9 to TRBJ2-1; TRBD1 is a possible D gene (6 bases). This CDR3 contains 15 residues. V was cut by 5 bases and J by 8 bases, with 19 bases left in between. CDR1 and CDR2 (germline): SEHNR, FQNEAQ (reference sequence). The CDR3 DNA reads TGTGCCAGCAGCAGACCAGGGGCTGTATTAGATGAGCAGTTCTTC. Encoded protein: CASSRPGAVLDEQFF.

At least ten counts were recorded for this clonotype. This chain links TRBV3-1 with TRBJ2-2; 8 positions match TRBD2. There are 17 residues in the CDR3. Germline V gene sequence: CDR1 LGHDT, CDR2 YNNKEL (reference sequence). V lost 4 bases to trimming and J lost 0 bases; unmatched junction nucleotides: 7. The CDR3 here is CASSPRTSLTNTGELFF. Here the CDR3 DNA reads TGTGCCAGCAGCCCTCGGACTAGCTTGACGAACACCGGGGAGCTGTTTTTT.

V usage is TRBV29-1 and J usage is TRBJ1-1, with D perhaps matching TRBD1 (6 bases). V lost 3 bases to trimming and J lost 3 bases, with 11 bases between them. Looked up from germline, CDR1 is SQVTM and CDR2 is ANQGSEA. This CDR3 region has 13 residues. The CDR3 loop is CSVEGAGDTEAFF. The CDR3 DNA sequence: TGCAGCGTTGAGGGGGCTGGGGACACTGAAGCTTTCTTT. Variable domain in full (rest from reference TRBV29-1 and TRBJ1-1): SAVISQKPSRDICQRGTSLTIQCQVDSQVTMMFWYRQQPGQSLTLIATANQGSEATYESGFVIDKFPISRPNLTFSTLTVSNMSPEDSSIYLCSVEGAGDTEAFFGQGTRLTVV.

The table lists this clonotype with a few counts. J is TRBJ2-3 and V is TRBV4-3; D ambiguous. CDR1 is LGHNA, CDR2 YSLEER, per germline. V was clipped by 1 base and J by 0 bases, with 8 bases between them. This CDR3 is built from 15 residues. The CDR3 nucleotides read TGCGCCAGCAGCCAAGCCTCCCGGAGCACAGATACGCAGTATTTT. Translation gives CASSQASRSTDTQYF.

The chain is built from TRBV5-1 and TRBJ2-3; TRBD1 is a possible D gene (6 bases). Germline V gene sequence: CDR1 SGHRS, CDR2 YFSETQ. V lost 1 base, J lost 1 base, and 10 bases lay in between. The CDR3 covers 15 residues. In DNA, the CDR3 is TGCGCCAGCAGCTTGACACAGGGCGGCACAGATACGCAGTATTTT. This gives the protein CASSLTQGGTDTQYF.

The chain uses TRBV25-1 and TRBJ1-2, with 8 bases fitting TRBD1. This CDR3 is 13 amino acids long. The V gene end was trimmed by 6 bases and the J gene end by 3 bases; junction bases not matched to a gene: 3. Per the germline V gene, CDR1 is MGHDK and CDR2 is SYGVNS. CDR3 bases: TGTGCCAGCAGACCGGGACAGGACTATGGCTACACCTTC. Residues: CASRPGQDYGYTF.

The chain has TRBV6-1 and TRBJ2-3; TRBD2 matches at 7 bases. The CDR3 covers 16 residues. Germline lookup yields CDR1 MNHNS and CDR2 SASEGT. The ends lost 6 bases at V and 2 bases at J; junction bases unmatched: 11. DNA of the CDR3: TGTGCCAGCAGCCTAGAGCGGGGACTTAACACAGATACGCAGTATTTT. Translated: CASSLERGLNTDTQYF.

This rearrangement joins TRBV7-2 to TRBJ2-3, with TRBD1 as a possible D gene (8 bases). This CDR3 has 15 amino acids. Trimming left V 5 bases short and J 2 bases short, with 14 bases between. From germline, CDR1 is SGHTA and CDR2 FQGNSA. The CDR3 is CASSHRGGYTDTQYF. DNA of the CDR3: TGTGCCAGCAGCCACAGGGGGGGGTACACAGATACGCAGTATTTT. Supplemented by reference TRBV7-2 and TRBJ2-3, the full variable domain reads GAGVSQSPSNKVTEKGKDVELRCDPISGHTALYWYRQSLGQGLEFLIYFQGNSAPDKSGLPSDRFSAERTGGSVSTLTIQRTQQEDSAVYLCASSHRGGYTDTQYFGPGTRLTVL.

J is TRBJ2-3 and V is TRBV15; 12 nucleotides align to TRBD2. The J segment lost 3 bases and the V segment lost 0 bases, leaving 4 bases of the junction unmatched. Germline V gene data show CDR1 as LNHNV and CDR2 as YYDKDF (reference sequence). The CDR3 consists of 17 residues. In nucleotides, the CDR3 is TGTGCCACCAGCAGAGATGACGGGACTAGCGGGACAGATACGCAGTATTTT. This gives the protein CATSRDDGTSGTDTQYF.

This rearrangement joins TRBV4-2 to TRBJ2-7; D ambiguous. The CDR3 is 15 amino acids. CDR1 is LGHNA, CDR2 YNFKEQ, per germline. The V end was cut by 0 bases, the J end by 1 base, with 10 bases between. The CDR3 here is CASSQDREPSYEQYF. The CDR3 DNA is TGTGCCAGCAGCCAAGATAGGGAACCGTCCTACGAGCAGTACTTC.

This clonotype showed up many times. V is TRBV5-1 and J is TRBJ2-7, with D maybe TRBD1 (6 bases). This CDR3 comprises 14 residues. V lost 4 bases and J 4 bases, leaving 15 bases between the germline ends. Looked up from germline, CDR1 is SGHRS and CDR2 is YFSETQ. Written as DNA, the CDR3 is TGCGCCAGCAGCCTAGAAGGACAGTCTTACGAGCAGTACTTC. Residues: CASSLEGQSYEQYF.

The DNA for the CDR3 is TGTGCCAGCAGTAATCGGCTGGGAGTTGAAGCTTTCTTT. As protein: CASSNRLGVEAFF. The chain employs TRBV6-2 or TRBV6-3 and TRBJ1-1, with unresolved D. CDR3 length: 13 residues. Germline CDR1 and CDR2: MNHEY and SVGEGT. V was clipped by 5 bases and J by 7 bases, with 14 bases between them.

The V gene is TRBV28, the J gene TRBJ1-2; D is unclear. V lost 6 bases, J lost 5 bases, and 13 bases lay in between. The CDR3 totals 13 residues. Looked up from germline, CDR1 is MDHEN and CDR2 is SYDVKM. CDR3 loop: CASSAPGPYGYTF. CDR3 DNA: TGTGCCAGCAGCGCCCCAGGACCTTATGGCTACACCTTC.

V gene TRBV10-2 combines with J gene TRBJ1-5; no definite D call. Germline CDR1 WSHSY, CDR2 SAAADI. V shed 6 bases and J shed 7 bases, with 13 bases lying between them. The CDR3 runs to 13 residues. The CDR3 DNA sequence: TGCGCCAGCAGCCTCAAGGGATCCCAGCCCCAGCATTTT. Residues: CASSLKGSQPQHF.

The chain couples TRBV5-1 to TRBJ1-3, with 10 bases that match TRBD1. The germline V gene has CDR1 SGHRS and CDR2 YFSETQ. CDR3 length equals 16 residues. V lost 4 bases to trimming and J lost 4 bases; unmatched junction nucleotides: 8. CDR3 DNA sequence: TGCGCCAGCAGCGCGACAGGGGGCTCTGCAGGAAACACCATATATTTT. Its protein is CASSATGGSAGNTIYF.

Turning to this clonotype: At one end the junction does not follow the germline gene, possibly because of a read error. The chain uses TRBV5-5 and TRBJ2-5; D ambiguous. The germline CDR1 and CDR2 sequences are SGHKS and YYEKEE (reference sequence). There are 12 residues in the CDR3. The CDR3 region is CACSGEGETQYF. For the CDR3, the DNA is TGTGCCTGCAGTGGGGAAGGGGAGACCCAGTACTTC. Variable domain in full (rest from reference TRBV5-5 and TRBJ2-5): DAGVTQSPTHLIKTRGQQVTLRCSPISGHKSVSWYQQVLGQGPQFIFQYYEKEERGRGNFPDRFSARQFPNYSSELNVNALLLGDSALYLCACSGEGETQYFGPGTRLLVL.

This clonotype was counted only a few times. This chain links TRBV9 with TRBJ2-5; TRBD2 aligns across 11 bases. The CDR3 has 16 amino acids. The trim removed 2 bases at V and 2 bases at J, leaving 5 bases unmatched. Germline loops: CDR1 SGDLS, CDR2 YYNGEE. Written as DNA, the CDR3 is TGTGCCAGCAGCGTCCTAGCGGGAGGCGCACAAGAGACCCAGTACTTC. It translates to CASSVLAGGAQETQYF.

In this sample, this clonotype turned up once. The V call is TRBV5-1, the J call TRBJ2-5, with 7 bases that match TRBD1. After removal of 4 bases from V and 3 bases from J, the junction contained 9 bases not matched to a gene. Germline-derived CDR1 and CDR2 are SGHRS and YFSETQ. The CDR3 consists of 15 residues. CDR3 sequence: CASSRSTGLEETQYF. The DNA of the CDR3 is TGCGCCAGCAGCAGATCGACAGGGCTGGAAGAGACCCAGTACTTC.

The genes are TRBV5-1 and TRBJ2-3; no clear D gene. The CDR3 totals 16 residues. Trimming shortened V by 0 bases and J by 0 bases, and 11 bases separated the two germline ends. Germline loops: CDR1 SGHRS, CDR2 YFSETQ. The CDR3 loop reads CASSLDRNYSTDTQYF. The DNA of the CDR3 is TGCGCCAGCAGCTTGGATCGAAACTATAGCACAGATACGCAGTATTTT. The whole variable domain, filled in from reference TRBV5-1 and TRBJ2-3, reads KAGVTQTPRYLIKTRGQQVTLSCSPISGHRSVSWYQQTPGQGLQFLFEYFSETQRNKGNFPGRFSGRQFSNSRSEMNVSTLELGDSALYLCASSLDRNYSTDTQYFGPGTRLTVL.

J is TRBJ2-1 and V is TRBV20-1, with 9 bases fitting TRBD2. The CDR3 has 17 amino acids. The junction had 12 bases not matched to a gene; V was cut back by 0 bases and J by 6 bases. Germline V gene data show CDR1 as DFQATT and CDR2 as SNEGSKA (reference sequence). The CDR3 sequence is CSARDHRGRVGRNEQFF. The CDR3 coding sequence is TGCAGTGCTAGAGATCATCGCGGGAGGGTGGGTCGCAATGAGCAGTTCTTC.

There are a few counts of this clonotype. The chain links TRBV5-6 to TRBJ2-5; D might be TRBD1 or TRBD2, each matching 5 bases. The germline V gene has CDR1 SGHDT and CDR2 YYEEEE. This CDR3 spans 14 amino acids. Trimming took off 4 bases at V and 3 bases at J, with 13 bases between the two ends. CDR3 sequence (DNA): TGTGCCAGCAGCCCGGTGGGGGTGAAAGAGACCCAGTACTTC. It is translated as CASSPVGVKETQYF.

The chain recombines TRBV6-5 with TRBJ1-5; unclear D gene. This CDR3 has 16 amino acids. Germline lookup yields CDR1 MNHEY and CDR2 SVGAGI. V gave up 3 bases and J gave up 4 bases, with 16 bases separating them. The CDR3 DNA follows: TGTGCCAGCAGTTATTACCTGGGCGTCGGTAATCAGCCCCAGCATTTT. As protein: CASSYYLGVGNQPQHF.

In this sample, this clonotype turned up many times. V and J are TRBV3-1 and TRBJ1-6; the match to TRBD1 covers 7 bases. This CDR3 is built from 14 residues. Trimming took 7 bases from V and 6 from J; bases not matched to a gene: 6. Germline lookup yields CDR1 LGHDT and CDR2 YNNKEL (reference sequence). As DNA, the CDR3 is TGTGCCAGCACCGACAGGGCCTCTAATTCACCCCTCCACTTT. Translated, it gives CASTDRASNSPLHF.

The rearrangement uses TRBV7-2 and TRBJ1-1; D is perhaps TRBD1 (6 bases). Trimming cost V 11 bases and J 3 bases, with 19 bases left between them. Germline loops: CDR1 SGHTA, CDR2 FQGNSA. The CDR3 sequence is 14 residues long. The CDR3 DNA is TGTGCCGGCCGGGACAATCGGAGGGACACTGAAGCTTTCTTT. It is translated as CAGRDNRRDTEAFF.

The rearrangement links TRBV5-5 to TRBJ1-5; D may be TRBD1 (6 bases). The V gene lost 4 bases and the J gene lost 4 bases, with 12 bases spanning the gap. The CDR3 is 14 amino acids. CDR1 and CDR2 from the germline V gene are SGHKS and YYEKEE (reference sequence). The CDR3: CASSPGQQNQPQHF. The CDR3 nucleotides are TGTGCCAGCAGCCCCGGACAGCAAAATCAGCCCCAGCATTTT.